These 18 T cell receptor beta chains were sequenced from one sample in a study of OX40 agonist ivuxolimab in advanced cancers. TCRdb's copy holds only in-frame clones and misses some; the assay was immunoSEQ multiplex PCR. This table has some 39,000 clones, around 80% appearing once. This sample comprised CD4+ or CD8+ T cells sorted from blood, obtained in a trial of the OX40 agonist ivuxolimab. All receptors come from an adult with an advanced solid tumor such as melanoma, head and neck, liver or kidney cancer.

This clone has more than one count but fewer than ten. The CDR3 DNA reads as TGCGCCAGCAGCGGACAGGGTATCACCGGGGAGCTGTTTTTT. Protein product: CASSGQGITGELFF. The chain couples TRBV5-1 to TRBJ2-2, with TRBD1 matching over 8 bases. This CDR3 has 14 amino acids. Germline CDR1 is SGHRS and CDR2 is YFSETQ. The trim removed 4 bases at V and 4 bases at J, leaving 3 bases unmatched.

The chain has TRBV7-9 and TRBJ1-6; D possibly corresponds to TRBD1 (5 bases). Between the trimmed V and J ends, which lost 2 bases and 8 bases, there was a span of 13 bases. The length of the CDR3 is 15 residues. Germline CDR1 and CDR2: SEHNR and FQNEAQ (reference sequence). The CDR3 DNA reads as TGTGCCAGCAGCTTACAGGGTGTTGCGGATTCACCCCTCCACTTT. Its protein product is CASSLQGVADSPLHF.

This clone has only one observation. The V call is TRBV28, the J call TRBJ1-2, with D possibly matching TRBD1 (5 bases). Germline values: CDR1 MDHEN, CDR2 SYDVKM. The germline V and J ends were trimmed by 6 bases and 6 bases, with 20 bases remaining between them. There are 15 residues in the CDR3. DNA of the CDR3: TGTGCCAGCAGGCCCCAGGGTAGGGGTTTGAATGGCTACACCTTC. It codes for CASRPQGRGLNGYTF.

This clone was detected a few times. This chain uses TRBV5-5 with TRBJ1-3; unclear D gene. The CDR3 is 12 amino acids. V lost 0 bases to trimming and J lost 3 bases, with 1 base between them. CDR1 and CDR2 (germline): SGHKS, YYEKEE (reference sequence). In DNA, the CDR3 is TGTGCCAGCAGCTTGGATGGAAACACCATATATTTT. Protein sequence: CASSLDGNTIYF.

This clone turned up a few times. The CDR3 coding sequence is TGTGCCAGTAGACGACAGGGAAACACTGAAGCTTTCTTT. As protein: CASRRQGNTEAFF. The V gene is TRBV28, the J gene TRBJ1-1; 7 bases fit TRBD1. V lost 9 bases and J lost 2; bases outside the gene matches: 6. The CDR3 runs 13 residues. The germline V gene has CDR1 MDHEN and CDR2 SYDVKM.

This clone was observed a few times. This chain uses TRBV5-1 with TRBJ2-1; D call uncertain. The CDR3 totals 17 residues. Germline values: CDR1 SGHRS, CDR2 YFSETQ. V was pared by 2 bases and J by 0 bases, with 15 bases between. The CDR3 reads CASSFSPRASSYNEQFF. CDR3 sequence (DNA): TGCGCCAGCAGCTTCAGTCCTCGGGCCAGCTCCTACAATGAGCAGTTCTTC. The full variable domain, completed using reference TRBV5-1 and TRBJ2-1, is KAGVTQTPRYLIKTRGQQVTLSCSPISGHRSVSWYQQTPGQGLQFLFEYFSETQRNKGNFPGRFSGRQFSNSRSEMNVSTLELGDSALYLCASSFSPRASSYNEQFFGPGTRLTVL.

The gene calls are TRBV4-2 and TRBJ1-1; D perhaps matches TRBD1 (5 bases). The CDR3 sequence is 15 residues long. Looked up from germline, CDR1 is LGHNA and CDR2 is YNFKEQ. V lost 2 bases, J lost 3 bases, and 13 bases lay in between. This chain's CDR3 is CASSQIGGYDTEAFF. The DNA for the CDR3 is TGTGCCAGCAGCCAAATCGGGGGTTATGACACTGAAGCTTTCTTT.

This clone occurred a few times. The chain recombines TRBV28 with TRBJ1-1, with a tentative D call TRBD1 (5 bases). This CDR3 is 14 amino acids long. Trimming shortened V by 5 bases and J by 1 base, and 11 bases separated the two germline ends. Germline CDR1 is MDHEN and CDR2 is SYDVKM. The CDR3 loop is CASSGRTGNTEAFF. CDR3 in DNA: TGTGCCAGCAGTGGACGTACAGGGAACACTGAAGCTTTCTTT.

The rearrangement uses TRBV28 and TRBJ2-7; 9 bases match TRBD1. The CDR3 totals 14 residues. The J segment lost 0 bases and the V segment lost 8 bases, leaving 5 bases of the junction unmatched. Germline V gene data show CDR1 as MDHEN and CDR2 as SYDVKM. CDR3 nucleotide sequence: TGTGCCAGCGGTTACAGGGGGCTCTCCTACGAGCAGTACTTC. Its translation: CASGYRGLSYEQYF.

The rearrangement links TRBV6-1 to TRBJ1-3; the match to TRBD1 covers 7 bases. V lost 4 bases to trimming and J lost 4 bases; unmatched junction nucleotides: 4. The CDR3 covers 14 residues. Looked up from germline, CDR1 is MNHNS and CDR2 is SASEGT. The DNA for the CDR3 is TGTGCCAGCAGTGGACAGGGAACCGGAAACACCATATATTTT. Encoded protein: CASSGQGTGNTIYF.

This chain links TRBV10-2 with TRBJ1-4; 10 nucleotides agree with TRBD1. Germline-derived CDR1 and CDR2 are WSHSY and SAAADI. There are 15 residues in the CDR3. V lost 9 bases to trimming and J lost 1 base; unmatched junction nucleotides: 5. CDR3 nucleotides: TGCGCCAGTAAGACAGGGGGCTTAACTAATGAAAAACTGTTTTTT. Protein: CASKTGGLTNEKLFF.

Written as DNA, the CDR3 is TGCAGCGTGGGGACAGGGGGCCCCTATGGCTACACCTTC. It encodes CSVGTGGPYGYTF. The rearrangement links TRBV29-1 to TRBJ1-2; 12 bases line up with TRBD1. The V gene end was trimmed by 6 bases and the J gene end by 4 bases; junction bases not matched to a gene: 3. Germline values: CDR1 SQVTM, CDR2 ANQGSEA. The CDR3 spans 13 residues.

This chain uses TRBV7-9 with TRBJ2-3; 9 nucleotides match TRBD2. There are 15 residues in the CDR3. V lost 6 bases, J lost 7 bases, and 11 bases stayed unmatched. Germline CDR1 and CDR2: SEHNR and FQNEAQ (reference sequence). This chain's CDR3 is CASSSAGGRMNTQYF. As DNA, the CDR3 is TGTGCCAGCAGTTCCGCGGGGGGGCGAATGAATACGCAGTATTTT.

J is TRBJ1-3 and V is TRBV28, with D unclear. This CDR3 region has 15 residues. CDR1 is MDHEN and CDR2 is SYDVKM in the germline V gene. V was pared by 7 bases and J by 0 bases, with 13 bases between. The CDR3 DNA reads as TGTGCCAGCACCGAGTCGGGAATCTCTGGAAACACCATATATTTT. The encoded protein is CASTESGISGNTIYF.

This chain joins TRBV7-9 and TRBJ2-4; the match to TRBD2 covers 9 bases. The CDR3 has 17 residues. Germline V gene lookup returns CDR1 SEHNR and CDR2 FQNEAQ (reference sequence). V lost 5 bases to trimming and J lost 4 bases; unmatched junction nucleotides: 12. CDR3 in amino acids: CASSPTVAGGPKNIQYF. The CDR3 DNA is TGTGCCAGCAGCCCCACTGTGGCGGGGGGGCCGAAAAACATTCAGTACTTC.

Details on this clone: A read error may produce the germline difference seen at one junction end. The chain recombines TRBV5-4 with TRBJ1-3; D remains unclear. This CDR3 contains 15 residues. Germline V gives CDR1 SGHNT, CDR2 YYREEE (reference sequence). In DNA, the CDR3 is TGCGCCAGCAGCCAAGATGTGTCAGTCCGAAACACCATATATTTT. Its protein is CASSQDVSVRNTIYF.

The chain employs TRBV7-3 and TRBJ2-7; TRBD2 is a possible D gene (5 bases). The germline V and J ends were trimmed by 5 bases and 5 bases, with 13 bases remaining between them. The CDR3 is 13 residues long. CDR1 and CDR2 from the germline V gene are SGHTA and FQGTGA. The CDR3 sequence is CASSPPMRDEQYF. DNA for the CDR3: TGTGCCAGCAGCCCCCCGATGCGGGACGAGCAGTACTTC.

The chain employs TRBV19 and TRBJ1-2; the D gene is possibly TRBD1 (5 bases). The CDR3 extends over 14 amino acids. Looked up from germline, CDR1 is LNHDA and CDR2 is SQIVND (reference sequence). The ends were cut back, 7 bases at V and 5 bases at J, with 17 bases in the middle. DNA of the CDR3: TGTGCCAGTATGCCATCGCCCCGACAGTATGGCTACACCTTC. Amino acids: CASMPSPRQYGYTF. Combining the CDR3 with reference TRBV19 and TRBJ1-2 gives the whole variable domain DGGITQSPKYLFRKEGQNVTLSCEQNLNHDAMYWYRQDPGQGLRLIYYSQIVNDFQKGDIAEGYSVSREKKESFPLTVTSAQKNPTAFYLCASMPSPRQYGYTFGSGTRLTVV.